This T cell receptor beta chain derives from a study of blood T cell repertoires in COVID-19 (dated by TCRdb to 2018 to 2021). Looking at the study overall: Collaborator samples came from the United States, Italy and Spain and covered acute and convalescent phases of COVID-19. The material from the prospective study consisted of cDNA or gDNA derived from T cells, B-cell-depleted T cells, or PBMCs. The dataset comprised deeply sampled blood TCRbeta repertoires from subjects exposed to, actively infected with, or recovered from COVID-19. The repertoires were released in a freely available public database intended as a resource for research on the immune response to SARS-CoV-2. Samples were obtained from the ongoing ImmuneRACE study (first 160 participants) and from 1,000 to 1,500 subjects provided by 6 global collaborators. A de-identified subject ID, COVID-19 status, age in years and sex were almost always included in the sample metadata. HLA class I and class II types, where available, came from metadata supplied by the sample provider rather than from assay-based typing. Overall study results and their limits: Clinical and demographic metadata were provided uncurated, with the amount varying by source and participant.

TCRbeta CDR3 regions were amplified from genomic DNA by means of the immunoSEQ Assay, a bias-controlled multiplex PCR. In the source study's methods: Within the assay, amplification of reference gene primers was used to estimate how many nucleated cells each sample contained. To quantify the absolute abundance of each unique TCRbeta CDR3 rearrangement, sequence reads were collapsed and filtered. For each sample, productive Simpson clonality was calculated by taking the square root of Simpson's diversity index across productive rearrangements. Entries here come from immuneACCESS through TCRdb and include only in-frame sequences with V and J called. Some clones fail to appear in such tables; in the studies checked, an unresolved V gene covers under half of the shortfall, and the cause of the remainder is unknown. V, J and clone size are those of that table, while D and trimming were read from the DNA. The sample contains roughly 250,000 clones, 70% to 80% of them found a single time. The ten largest clones represent about 3% of the sample.

For this clone: No cognate antigen has been identified for it. No base quality values were provided; no much bigger clone lies one nucleotide off.

As encoded in the germline V gene, CDR1 is SNHLY while CDR2 is FYNNEI. The CDR3 sequence holds 14 residues, the cysteine and phenylalanine included. Only the CDR3 part of the read is kept: 42 bases, read in frame from the first base. V sheds 3 bases and J sheds 3 bases, leaving 11 bases between their ends. Collaborating institutions collected whole blood in K2EDTA tubes following their own protocols. Collaborator samples were shipped for TCRbeta analysis as frozen whole blood, isolated PBMCs, or DNA extracted from either sample type. The V gene is TRBV2 and the J gene is TRBJ1-1; 5 matching bases give a weak D call of TRBD1. The receptor was isolated from an elderly woman with acute or convalescent COVID-19. Sequenced: peripheral blood. The CDR3 amino acid sequence is: CASSDGQGDTEAFF. Read as DNA, the sequence is TGTGCCAGCAGTGATGGGCAGGGTGACACTGAAGCTTTCTTT.